This T cell receptor (beta chain) was captured by sequencing in a study of blood T cell repertoires in COVID-19. Study summary: Italy, Spain and the United States were the sources of the convalescent and acute COVID-19 samples. The cDNA or gDNA used as material had been derived from T cells, B-cell-depleted T cells, or PBMCs.

Original methodology: It was from reference gene primer amplification that nucleated cell counts were estimated. The assay was immunoSEQ multiplex PCR, and TCRdb's table has in-frame clones only and misses some. D and trimming were read from the DNA, whereas the V and J calls and clone size are those reported in that table. Counted here are more than 100,000 clones, approximately 88% occurring once; the ten biggest clones make up about an eighth. CDR1 ENHRY and CDR2 SYGVKD come from the germline V gene. With V trimmed by 3 bases and J by 9 bases, 20 bases remained unmatched. The CDR3 contains 18 residues.

V and J are TRBV10-3 and TRBJ2-1, with 7 bases aligning to TRBD2. This TCR was sampled from a woman in her twenties or thirties who had recovered from COVID-19. Sequencing was done on a sample of peripheral blood. The CDR3 loop reads CAISDLNSPETSLGEQFF. In nucleotides, the CDR3 is TGTGCCATCAGTGATTTAAACTCTCCCGAGACTAGCCTGGGTGAGCAGTTCTTC.